This passage covers 31 T cell receptor beta chains from one sample sequenced in a study of blood T cell repertoires in COVID-19. Libraries were prepared by immunoSEQ multiplex PCR; TCRdb keeps only in-frame clonotypes and omits some of them. Among around 290,000 clones, more than 70% were seen once, and the ten largest hold 2% to 2.5%. Sequenced material: PBMCs or T cells enriched from blood (not recorded which). Source of these receptors: a woman in her sixties or seventies in a cohort exposed to, infected with or recovered from COVID-19 (not recorded which).

On this clone: A junction end diverges from the germline sequence, so it may reflect a read error. This sequence joins TRBV7-8 and TRBJ1-1; D gene unclear. Germline V gives CDR1 SGHVS, CDR2 FQNEAQ. The CDR3 runs to 11 residues. The CDR3 here is CASSLNNEAFF. CDR3 sequence (DNA): TGTGCCAGCAGCCTAAACAATGAAGCTTTCTTT.

This clone came up a few times. This sequence joins TRBV4-1 and TRBJ2-2; 8 bases are a match to TRBD1. The CDR3 consists of 15 residues. Germline V gene lookup returns CDR1 MGHRA and CDR2 YSYEKL. V was clipped by 4 bases and J by 5 bases; unmatched bases: 6. CDR3 sequence (DNA): TGCGCCAGCAGCCTGGGACAGGAGTCTACCGGGGAGCTGTTTTTT. Protein sequence: CASSLGQESTGELFF.

Note on this clone: The same CDR3 can be traced to other DNA sequences in this sample. The CDR3 here is CASSLGSSYEQYF. DNA of the CDR3: TGTGCCAGCAGTTTGGGGAGCTCCTACGAGCAGTACTTC. The rearrangement joins TRBV28 to TRBJ2-7; a possible D gene is TRBD2 (5 bases). The CDR3 length is 13 residues. Germline CDR1 is MDHEN and CDR2 is SYDVKM. The V end was cut by 3 bases, the J end by 0 bases, with 6 bases between. Filled out from reference TRBV28 and TRBJ2-7, the complete variable domain reads DVKVTQSSRYLVKRTGEKVFLECVQDMDHENMFWYRQDPGLGLRLIYFSYDVKMKEKGDIPEGYSVSREKKERFSLILESASTNQTSMYLCASSLGSSYEQYFGPGTRLTVT.

The rearrangement links TRBV9 to TRBJ2-5; 8 bases are a match to TRBD1. The V and J ends lost 0 bases and 1 base, in that order; junction bases with no gene match: 5. The CDR3 spans 16 residues. Germline loops: CDR1 SGDLS, CDR2 YYNGEE. CDR3 nucleotide sequence: TGTGCCAGCAGCGTAGTTACCGGGACAGGCCAAGAGACCCAGTACTTC. Residues: CASSVVTGTGQETQYF.

This clone showed up just once. The chain joins TRBV6-6 to TRBJ2-1; TRBD1 matches 8 bases. With 5 bases clipped from V and 13 bases from J, the junction kept 10 bases outside the gene matches. The CDR3 is made up of 13 amino acids. Germline CDR1 and CDR2: MNHNY and SVGAGI (reference sequence). The CDR3: CASSGDRGVNQFF. The CDR3 nucleotides are TGTGCCAGCAGTGGTGACAGGGGTGTTAATCAGTTCTTC.

As DNA, the CDR3 is TGCGCCAGCAGCGTGACAGGGGGTGGGGACGAGCAGTACTTC. Residues: CASSVTGGGDEQYF. The chain uses TRBV5-1 and TRBJ2-7; TRBD1 matches 9 bases. Germline CDR1 SGHRS, CDR2 YFSETQ. J was trimmed by 5 bases and V by 4 bases; bases with no gene match: 7. CDR3 size: 14 residues.

This clone was counted between two and nine times. The genes are TRBV19 and TRBJ2-1; a weak D match, TRBD2 (6 bases). V was clipped by 1 base and J by 6 bases, with 13 bases between them. CDR3 size: 15 residues. CDR1 is LNHDA and CDR2 is SQIVND in the germline V gene (reference sequence). The CDR3 loop reads CASSIAAGSVNEQFF. The CDR3, as DNA: TGTGCCAGTAGTATAGCGGCGGGATCGGTCAATGAGCAGTTCTTC.

The genes are TRBV7-3 and TRBJ1-4; 9 nucleotides line up with TRBD1. From germline, CDR1 is SGHTA and CDR2 FQGTGA. The CDR3 is 15 residues long. V lost 5 bases to trimming and J lost 7 bases; unmatched junction nucleotides: 8. CDR3 in DNA: TGTGCCAGCAGCGCCACAGGGGGCAGGGGTGAAAAACTGTTTTTT. Its translation: CASSATGGRGEKLFF. The full variable domain, its missing parts supplied by reference TRBV7-3 and TRBJ1-4, is GAGVSQTPSNKVTEKGKYVELRCDPISGHTALYWYRQSLGQGPEFLIYFQGTGAADDSGLPNDRFFAVRPEGSVSTLKIQRTERGDSAVYLCASSATGGRGEKLFFGSGTQLSVL.

The CDR3 reads CASSAPSGQVKSFPQHF. In nucleotides, the CDR3 is TGTGCCAGTAGTGCCCCCTCCGGACAGGTTAAAAGTTTTCCCCAGCATTTT. The chain couples TRBV19 to TRBJ1-5; 7 bases fit TRBD1. Germline V lookup: CDR1 LNHDA, CDR2 SQIVND (reference sequence). With V trimmed by 5 bases and J by 10 bases, 20 bases remained unmatched. The CDR3 loop spans 17 amino acids.

V and J are TRBV19 and TRBJ2-1, with 11 positions matching TRBD2. Germline loops: CDR1 LNHDA, CDR2 SQIVND (reference sequence). V lost 8 bases and J lost 10; bases outside the gene matches: 16. This CDR3 comprises 16 residues. The CDR3 spells CASRLRASGGLGEQFF. CDR3 DNA sequence: TGTGCCAGTCGCTTGAGGGCTAGCGGGGGGCTAGGCGAGCAGTTCTTC.

This sequence joins TRBV9 and TRBJ2-7; possible D gene TRBD1, 6 bases. This CDR3 comprises 14 residues. Looked up from germline, CDR1 is SGDLS and CDR2 is YYNGEE. Trimming took 4 bases from V and 2 from J, leaving 13 bases between them. The CDR3 is CASSLRQDPYEQYF. For the CDR3, the DNA is TGTGCCAGCAGCCTTCGACAGGACCCCTACGAGCAGTACTTC. Using reference TRBV9 and TRBJ2-7 for the parts outside the CDR3, the full variable domain is DSGVTQTPKHLITATGQRVTLRCSPRSGDLSVYWYQQSLDQGLQFLIQYYNGEERAKGNILERFSAQQFPDLHSELNLSSLELGDSALYFCASSLRQDPYEQYFGPGTRLTVT.

The chain combines TRBV5-1 with TRBJ2-7; a possible D gene is TRBD1 (6 bases). This CDR3 is 14 amino acids long. V lost 4 bases to trimming and J lost 4 bases, with 15 bases between them. CDR1 is SGHRS, CDR2 YFSETQ, per germline. The DNA for the CDR3 is TGCGCCAGCAGCCTGGACAATCAGGGGTACGAGCAGTACTTC. Translating gives CASSLDNQGYEQYF.

This chain connects TRBV16 to TRBJ1-5; the match to TRBD1 covers 8 bases. V was pared by 4 bases and J by 1 base, with 12 bases of the junction left unmatched. This CDR3 comprises 18 residues. The germline V gene encodes CDR1 KGHSY and CDR2 FQNENV. CDR3 coding DNA: TGTGCCAGCAGCCCCTCATACAGGGGGTCTGTAAGCAATCAGCCCCAGCATTTT. Encoded protein: CASSPSYRGSVSNQPQHF.

At least ten counts were recorded for this clone. This chain connects TRBV11-2 to TRBJ2-7, with D perhaps matching TRBD2 (6 bases). V gave up 1 base and J gave up 2 bases, with 15 bases separating them. Germline V lookup: CDR1 SGHAT, CDR2 FQNNGV. CDR3 length: 16 residues. DNA for the CDR3: TGTGCCAGCAGCTTAGGCCAGGGTGGGAGGACCTACGAGCAGTACTTC. This sequence encodes CASSLGQGGRTYEQYF.

The chain combines TRBV28 with TRBJ2-7; tentative D call: TRBD2 (5 bases). Trimming cost V 2 bases and J 2 bases, with 16 bases left between them. CDR1 MDHEN and CDR2 SYDVKM come from the germline V gene. The CDR3 totals 16 residues. The CDR3 sequence: CASSLGWGFGAYEQYF. The CDR3 region has the DNA TGTGCCAGCAGTTTAGGGTGGGGATTCGGGGCCTACGAGCAGTACTTC.

The CDR3 coding sequence is TGTGCCAGCAGCCTTGGACTTCCCACAGATACGCAGTATTTT. Protein product: CASSLGLPTDTQYF. The J gene is TRBJ2-3, the V gene TRBV14, with D perhaps TRBD2 (5 bases). V was cut by 4 bases and J by 2 bases, with 10 bases left in between. The CDR3 sequence is 14 residues long. Germline CDR1 and CDR2: SGHDN and FVKESK. Full variable domain (rest looked up from reference TRBV14 and TRBJ2-3): EAGVTQFPSHSVIEKGQTVTLRCDPISGHDNLYWYRRVMGKEIKFLLHFVKESKQDESGMPNNRFLAERTGGTYSTLKVQPAELEDSGVYFCASSLGLPTDTQYFGPGTRLTVL.

V and J are TRBV7-8 and TRBJ2-1, with 8 bases aligning to TRBD1. The CDR3 runs to 16 residues. After removal of 4 bases from V and 6 bases from J, the junction contained 11 bases not matched to a gene. In germline, CDR1 is SGHVS, CDR2 FQNEAQ. The CDR3 loop reads CASSYQQGGSLNEQFF. The CDR3 coding sequence is TGTGCCAGCAGCTATCAACAGGGGGGTTCTCTCAATGAGCAGTTCTTC.

V gene TRBV4-1 combines with J gene TRBJ1-5; TRBD1 agrees at 9 bases. CDR3 size: 16 residues. The germline V gene encodes CDR1 MGHRA and CDR2 YSYEKL. V shed 2 bases and J 7 bases; nucleotides not matched to a gene: 9. The CDR3 loop reads CASSQPGQGRRQPQHF. Here the CDR3 DNA reads TGCGCCAGCAGCCAACCGGGACAGGGAAGGAGGCAGCCCCAGCATTTT.

This clone was detected only once. CDR3 in amino acids: CASSLSDGGFRYTF. CDR3 in DNA: TGTGCCAGCAGTTTATCTGACGGGGGGTTCCGCTACACCTTC. The rearrangement links TRBV28 to TRBJ1-2; a possible D gene is TRBD1 (5 bases). Looked up from germline, CDR1 is MDHEN and CDR2 is SYDVKM. V was shortened by 1 base and J by 9 bases, with 15 bases between the two germline ends. The CDR3 has 14 residues.

The chain carries TRBV10-2 and TRBJ2-7, with a possible D match to TRBD1 (5 bases). V was shortened by 1 base and J by 2 bases, with 9 bases between the two germline ends. The length of the CDR3 is 14 residues. CDR1 WSHSY and CDR2 SAAADI come from the germline V gene. CDR3 loop: CASSEFTGAYEQYF. The CDR3 DNA is TGCGCCAGCAGTGAGTTCACAGGAGCCTACGAGCAGTACTTC.

The V call is TRBV30, the J call TRBJ2-3; 11 bases match TRBD2. The CDR3 is made up of 15 amino acids. Germline assignment: CDR1 GTSNPN and CDR2 SVGIG (reference sequence). With 0 bases clipped from V and 6 bases from J, the junction kept 5 bases outside the gene matches. The CDR3 sequence: CAWSVSSGGRDTQYF. The CDR3 region has the DNA TGTGCCTGGAGTGTATCTAGCGGGGGGAGGGATACGCAGTATTTT. Looking up the rest from reference TRBV30 and TRBJ2-3 gives the full variable domain: SQTIHQWPATLVQPVGSPLSLECTVEGTSNPNLYWYRQAAGRGLQLLFYSVGIGQISSEVPQNLSASRPQDRQFILSSKKLLLSDSGFYLCAWSVSSGGRDTQYFGPGTRLTVL.

The genes are TRBV6-5 and TRBJ2-7, with 11 nucleotides matching TRBD2. The CDR3 consists of 13 residues. Germline lookup yields CDR1 MNHEY and CDR2 SVGAGI. With V trimmed by 7 bases and J by 5 bases, 4 bases remained unmatched. DNA for the CDR3: TGTGCCAGCATGACTAGCGGGATCCACGAGCAGTACTTC. Its protein is CASMTSGIHEQYF.

The V and J genes are TRBV5-1 and TRBJ1-2; 8 bases map to TRBD1. Germline assignment: CDR1 SGHRS and CDR2 YFSETQ. The CDR3 extends over 15 amino acids. With V trimmed by 0 bases and J by 3 bases, 4 bases remained unmatched. The DNA for the CDR3 is TGCGCCAGCAGCTTGGGACAGGGGATATACTATGGCTACACCTTC. Its translation is CASSLGQGIYYGYTF.

This rearrangement joins TRBV5-1 to TRBJ1-2; TRBD1 agrees at 9 bases. From germline, CDR1 is SGHRS and CDR2 YFSETQ. J lost 4 bases, V lost 4 bases, and 5 bases had no gene match. This CDR3 comprises 14 residues. For the CDR3, the DNA is TGCGCCAGCAGCCCTCAACAGGGGGCCTATGGCTACACCTTC. Its translation: CASSPQQGAYGYTF.

The rearrangement uses TRBV7-8 and TRBJ1-5; 7 nucleotides agree with TRBD1. This CDR3 spans 16 amino acids. Germline V gene sequence: CDR1 SGHVS, CDR2 FQNEAQ. V lost 0 bases and J lost 6; bases outside the gene matches: 8. The CDR3 DNA reads TGTGCCAGCAGCTTAGCGCAAGGGGGCGCGGGTCAGCCCCAGCATTTT. Protein sequence: CASSLAQGGAGQPQHF.

The V call is TRBV6-4, the J call TRBJ2-5, with TRBD1 as a possible D gene (7 bases). The germline CDR1 and CDR2 sequences are MRHNA and SNTAGT. Trimming stripped 4 bases from V and 4 bases from J, with 10 bases between. The CDR3 runs to 13 residues. The CDR3 is CASSAQGGETQYF. The CDR3 DNA sequence: TGTGCCAGCAGTGCCCAGGGGGGAGAGACCCAGTACTTC.

This clone was seen a single time. The chain couples TRBV30 to TRBJ1-6; TRBD1 might be the D (5 bases). The CDR3 sequence is 16 residues long. Trimming shortened V by 3 bases and J by 4 bases, and 16 bases separated the two germline ends. Germline V gene data show CDR1 as GTSNPN and CDR2 as SVGIG (reference sequence). CDR3 residues: CAWRSQGRGYNSPLHF. The CDR3 region has the DNA TGTGCCTGGAGGTCTCAGGGTAGGGGATATAATTCACCCCTCCACTTT.

The chain employs TRBV28 and TRBJ1-1, with 7 bases aligning to TRBD1. The germline V gene encodes CDR1 MDHEN and CDR2 SYDVKM. J was trimmed by 1 base and V by 5 bases; bases with no gene match: 7. The CDR3 runs to 15 residues. The CDR3 region is CASSLGDRSNTEAFF. The CDR3 DNA is TGTGCCAGCAGTCTGGGGGACAGATCGAACACTGAAGCTTTCTTT.

The chain is built from TRBV18 and TRBJ1-1, with 7 bases matching TRBD1. Germline CDR1 is KGHSH and CDR2 is LQKENI. The trim removed 8 bases at V and 5 bases at J, leaving 8 bases unmatched. This CDR3 has 13 amino acids. CDR3 residues: CASLHRGRTEAFF. In DNA, the CDR3 is TGTGCCAGCCTACACAGGGGACGGACTGAAGCTTTCTTT.

This clone was counted only a few times. The chain employs TRBV9 and TRBJ2-2; TRBD1 matches at 8 bases. The J segment lost 6 bases and the V segment lost 0 bases, leaving 10 bases of the junction unmatched. CDR1 and CDR2 (germline): SGDLS, YYNGEE. This CDR3 has 17 residues. The CDR3 loop is CASSVASPGQVAGELFF. DNA for the CDR3: TGTGCCAGCAGCGTAGCTTCCCCGGGACAGGTCGCCGGGGAGCTGTTTTTT.

The CDR3 here is CASTRTSGNTDTQYF. The CDR3 region has the DNA TGTGCCAGCACCCGGACTAGCGGGAACACAGATACGCAGTATTTT. The rearrangement uses TRBV7-2 and TRBJ2-3, with 12 bases fitting TRBD2. Trimming cost V 7 bases and J 2 bases; bases outside gene matches: 4. Germline values: CDR1 SGHTA, CDR2 FQGNSA. The CDR3 runs 15 residues.